Given below is one T cell receptor beta chain in context. Its antigen is still unknown. Base qualities are not provided; no much larger clone lies one nucleotide away. This entry is derived from a study of blood T cell repertoires in COVID-19 (dated by TCRdb to the early 2020s). Notes on the research overall: Samples covering the acute and convalescent phases of COVID-19 were provided by collaborators in the United States, Italy and Spain. Subjects who had been exposed to COVID-19, were actively infected with it, or had recovered from it provided the deeply sampled blood TCRbeta repertoires that made up the dataset. Samples came from the ongoing ImmuneRACE study (first 160 participants) plus 1,254 subjects from 6 global collaborators. A freely available public database, intended as a resource for researchers studying the immune response to SARS-CoV-2, is where the repertoires were released. The prospective study material was composed of cDNA or gDNA derived from T cells, B-cell-depleted T cells, or PBMCs. The sample metadata nearly always contained a de-identified subject ID, COVID-19 status, age in years and sex. Where available, HLA class I and class II types were taken from metadata supplied by the sample provider and were not determined by assay-based typing. Overall study outcomes, separate from this receptor: How much clinical and demographic metadata was included differed by source and by participant, and the metadata was provided uncurated.

TCRbeta CDR3 regions were amplified from genomic DNA using the immunoSEQ Assay, a bias-controlled multiplex PCR. The original methods were these. Nucleated cell counts per sample were estimated from amplification of reference gene primers within the assay. To quantify the absolute abundance of each unique TCRbeta CDR3 rearrangement, sequence reads were collapsed and filtered. For each sample, productive Simpson clonality was calculated by taking the square root of Simpson's diversity index across productive rearrangements. TCRdb's version of the immuneACCESS table is confined to in-frame rearrangements and falls short of the full clone set. An unresolved V gene accounts for under half of the shortfall where checked; the remainder is of unknown origin. Clone size and V and J calls were adopted from that table, with D and trimming inferred from the DNA. This sample lists 250,000 or so clones; 80% to 95% were detected once. The ten largest clones add up to around 0.86% of the sample.

Germline trimming: 2 bases from V, 4 bases from J; junction bases outside gene matches: 1. There are 15 amino acids in the CDR3, from cysteine to phenylalanine inclusive. The entry retains the CDR3 DNA only, 45 bases that are in frame from base 1. CDR1 is given as MGHRA and CDR2 as YSYEKL, both from the germline V gene. One collaborating source in Seattle enrolled patients while the patients were actively infected and followed the patients over time throughout the course of disease. Collaborating institutions collected whole blood in K2EDTA tubes following their own protocols. Collaborator samples were shipped for TCRbeta analysis as frozen whole blood, isolated PBMCs, or DNA extracted from either sample type.

Specimen: peripheral blood. This receptor was identified in a man aged 30 to 39 with COVID-19, enrolled during active disease. The sequence links TRBV4-1 to TRBJ2-1, with TRBD2 identical over 11 junction bases. The sequenced DNA: TGCGCCAGCAGCCAATCTAGCGGGGGGTACAATGAGCAGTTCTTC. It encodes CASSQSSGGYNEQFF.